The entry below gives a single TCR beta chain sequence along with its context. Data came from immunoSEQ multiplex PCR; TCRdb stores just in-frame clones and leaves some out. The sample holds some 16,000 clones, around 80% seen once. The sample originates from a study of blood T cell repertoires in COVID-19. Study summary: The United States, Italy and Spain supplied acute and convalescent COVID-19 samples.

Sequencing was done on a sample of peripheral blood. The sequence was obtained from a man aged 55 to 69 with acute or convalescent COVID-19.

Written as DNA, the CDR3 is TGTGCCAGCAGCTCAGGGGCTAACTATGGCTACACCTTC. Amino acid sequence: CASSSGANYGYTF. The chain is built from TRBV7-9 and TRBJ1-2; a possible D gene is TRBD1 (6 bases). Per germline, CDR1 SEHNR and CDR2 FQNEAQ (reference sequence). This CDR3 has 13 amino acids. V dropped 4 bases and J dropped 0 bases, with 6 bases sitting between them.